The rows below give T cell receptor beta chains drawn from one sample of a study of T cell responses to AZD1222 COVID-19 vaccine. Repertoires were generated with immunoSEQ multiplex PCR, while TCRdb's copy carries only in-frame clones and drops some. The sample has fewer than 140,000 clones, 90% seen once. Sequenced material: peripheral blood, taken 28 days after the second AZD1222 dose. The receptors were gathered from an adult who received the AZD1222 COVID-19 vaccine. The conserved cysteine and the conserved F or W are not part of the CDR3 here.

ASRLRLSGGTDTQY,TRBV7-8
ASSYEGQINSPLH,TRBV6-2/TRBV6-3
ASSQVSRDYGYT,TRBV3-1/TRBV3-2
ASGLGTLPEQY,TRBV5-1
ASSIAQGVNSPLH,TRBV19
ASSRQGGQPQH,TRBV27
ASSSPPGGTEAF,TRBV6-5
ASSPRDSLVWRDTQY,TRBV6-6
ASRLNPNTGELF,TRBV11-2
ASSFMRQGNTGELF,TRBV7-6
ASSVEASSNEQF,TRBV9
ASSVGIGSGGVETQY,TRBV9
ASRLTAGDYGYT,TRBV5-1
ASSLDRGAYEQY,TRBV4-3
SLDRVDFVGYNEQF,TRBV29-1
ASRGNINEKLF,TRBV27
ASSLSGAGNSPLH,TRBV27
ASSLALRGLSPLH,TRBV5-1
ASSPRPGNEQF,TRBV27
ASSPTWTDTQY,TRBV5-6
ASSPGEKDTQY,TRBV6-4
AISEGGQVVGYT,TRBV10-3
AIAGPNTGELF,TRBV2
ASSSGTGVRYEQY,TRBV4-3
ASSPGRFSARGYT,TRBV14